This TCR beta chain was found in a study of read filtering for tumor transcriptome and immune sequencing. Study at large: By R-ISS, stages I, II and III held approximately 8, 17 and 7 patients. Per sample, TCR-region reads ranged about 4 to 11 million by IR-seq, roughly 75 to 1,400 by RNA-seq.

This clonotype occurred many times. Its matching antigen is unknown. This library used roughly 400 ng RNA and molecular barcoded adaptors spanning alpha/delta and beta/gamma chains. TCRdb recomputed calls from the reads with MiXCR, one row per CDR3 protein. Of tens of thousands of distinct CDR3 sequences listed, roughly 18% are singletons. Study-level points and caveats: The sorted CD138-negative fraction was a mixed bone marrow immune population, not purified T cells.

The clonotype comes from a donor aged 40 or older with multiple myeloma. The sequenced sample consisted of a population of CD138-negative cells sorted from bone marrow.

The CDR3, as DNA: TGTGCCAGCAGCCTAGACCTCACAGATACGCAGTATTTT. Its translation is CASSLDLTDTQYF. The gene calls are TRBV6-1 and TRBJ2-3; D not resolved. The CDR3 contains 13 residues. Trimming shortened V by 6 bases and J by 2 bases, and 9 bases separated the two germline ends. Germline CDR1 and CDR2: MNHNS and SASEGT.